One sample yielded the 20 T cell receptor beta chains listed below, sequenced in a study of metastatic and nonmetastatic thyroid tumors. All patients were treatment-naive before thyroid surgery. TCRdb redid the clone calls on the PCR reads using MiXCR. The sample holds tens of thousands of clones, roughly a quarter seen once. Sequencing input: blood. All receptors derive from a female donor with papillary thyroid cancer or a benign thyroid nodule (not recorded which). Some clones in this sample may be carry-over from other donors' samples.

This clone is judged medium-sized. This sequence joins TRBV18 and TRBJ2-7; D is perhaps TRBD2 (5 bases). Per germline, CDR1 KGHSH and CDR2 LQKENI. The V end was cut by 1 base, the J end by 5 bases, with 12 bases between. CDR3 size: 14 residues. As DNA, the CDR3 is TGTGCCAGCTCACCACAGCCGGGAACCGACGAGCAGTACTTC. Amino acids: CASSPQPGTDEQYF.

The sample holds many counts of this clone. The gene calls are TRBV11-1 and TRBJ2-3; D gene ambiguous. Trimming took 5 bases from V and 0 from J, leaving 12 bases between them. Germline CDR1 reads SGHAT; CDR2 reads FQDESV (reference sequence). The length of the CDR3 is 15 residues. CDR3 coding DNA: TGTGCCAGCAGCCCAAACTTTGGCAGCACAGATACGCAGTATTTT. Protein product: CASSPNFGSTDTQYF.

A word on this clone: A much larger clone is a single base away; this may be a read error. The CDR3 sequence is CASIQGRGTEAFF. CDR3 in DNA: TGTGCCAGCATCCAAGGGAGAGGCACTGAAGCTTTCTTT. The chain employs TRBV7-2 and TRBJ1-1; D gene ambiguous. The CDR3 sequence is 13 residues long. Germline assignment: CDR1 SGHTA and CDR2 FQGNSA. Deletions cut 7 bases from V and 4 bases from J, with 13 bases between.

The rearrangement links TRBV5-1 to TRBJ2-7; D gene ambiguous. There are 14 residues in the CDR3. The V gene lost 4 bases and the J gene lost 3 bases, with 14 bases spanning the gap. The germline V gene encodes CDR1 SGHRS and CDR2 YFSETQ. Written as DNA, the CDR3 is TGCGCCAGCAGCCGGCTTAGCCAAGACTACGAGCAGTACTTC. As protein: CASSRLSQDYEQYF. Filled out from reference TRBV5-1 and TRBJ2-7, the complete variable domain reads KAGVTQTPRYLIKTRGQQVTLSCSPISGHRSVSWYQQTPGQGLQFLFEYFSETQRNKGNFPGRFSGRQFSNSRSEMNVSTLELGDSALYLCASSRLSQDYEQYFGPGTRLTVT.

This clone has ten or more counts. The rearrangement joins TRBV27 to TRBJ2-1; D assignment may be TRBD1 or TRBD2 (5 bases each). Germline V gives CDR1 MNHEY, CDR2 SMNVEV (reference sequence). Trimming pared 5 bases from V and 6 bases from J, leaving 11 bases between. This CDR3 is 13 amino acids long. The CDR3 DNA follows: TGTGCCAGCAGTCAAGCAGGGAGCAATGAGCAGTTCTTC. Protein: CASSQAGSNEQFF.

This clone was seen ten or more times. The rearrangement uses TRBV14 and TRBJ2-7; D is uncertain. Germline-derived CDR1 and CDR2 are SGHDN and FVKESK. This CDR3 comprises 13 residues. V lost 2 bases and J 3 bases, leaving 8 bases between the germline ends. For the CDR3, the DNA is TGTGCCAGCAGCCAACAGATCCTCTACGAGCAGTACTTC. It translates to CASSQQILYEQYF.

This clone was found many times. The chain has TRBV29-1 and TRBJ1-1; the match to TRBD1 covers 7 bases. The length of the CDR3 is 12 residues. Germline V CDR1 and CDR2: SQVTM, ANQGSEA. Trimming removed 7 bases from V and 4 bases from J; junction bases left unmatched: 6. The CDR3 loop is CSGASGGTEAFF. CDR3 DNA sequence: TGCAGCGGGGCTTCAGGGGGCACTGAAGCTTTCTTT.

DNA for the CDR3: TGTGCCAGCAGTTTCCCGTCCGATCCGCAGTATTTT. This gives the protein CASSFPSDPQYF. V and J are TRBV27 and TRBJ2-3; D unresolved. CDR1 is MNHEY and CDR2 is SMNVEV in the germline V gene (reference sequence). The CDR3 is 12 residues long. Trimming removed 3 bases at V and 10 bases at J, with 11 bases between.

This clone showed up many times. The CDR3 is CSVGGQGFGYTF. The CDR3 bases are TGCAGCGTGGGTGGGCAGGGGTTTGGCTACACCTTC. This chain links TRBV29-1 with TRBJ1-2; a weak D match, TRBD1 (6 bases). Trimming removed 6 bases from V and 7 bases from J, with 15 bases in between. The CDR3 consists of 12 residues. CDR1 SQVTM and CDR2 ANQGSEA come from the germline V gene.

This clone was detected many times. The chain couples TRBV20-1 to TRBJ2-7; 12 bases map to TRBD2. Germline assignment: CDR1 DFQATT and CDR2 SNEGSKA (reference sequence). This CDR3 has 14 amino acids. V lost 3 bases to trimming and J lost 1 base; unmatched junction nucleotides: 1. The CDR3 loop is CSASGLAGSYEQYF. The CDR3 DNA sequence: TGCAGTGCTAGTGGACTAGCGGGGTCCTACGAGCAGTACTTC.

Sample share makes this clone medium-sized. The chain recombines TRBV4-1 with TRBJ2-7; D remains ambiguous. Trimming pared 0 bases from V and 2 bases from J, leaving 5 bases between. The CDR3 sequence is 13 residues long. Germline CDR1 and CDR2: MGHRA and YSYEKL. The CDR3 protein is CASSQEGTYEQYF. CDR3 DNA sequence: TGCGCCAGCAGCCAAGAAGGCACCTACGAGCAGTACTTC.

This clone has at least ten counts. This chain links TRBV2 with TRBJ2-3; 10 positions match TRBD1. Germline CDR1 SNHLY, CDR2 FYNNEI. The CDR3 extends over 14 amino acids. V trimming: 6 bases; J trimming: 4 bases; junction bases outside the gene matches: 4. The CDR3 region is CASRAGQGADTQYF. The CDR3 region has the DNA TGTGCCAGCAGAGCAGGACAGGGGGCAGATACGCAGTATTTT.

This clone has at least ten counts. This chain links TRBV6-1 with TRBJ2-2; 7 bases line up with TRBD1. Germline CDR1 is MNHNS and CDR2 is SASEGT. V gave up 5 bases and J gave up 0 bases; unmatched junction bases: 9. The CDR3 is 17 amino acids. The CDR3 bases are TGTGCCAGCAGTCGAACAATGACAGGGCCGAACACCGGGGAGCTGTTTTTT. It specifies CASSRTMTGPNTGELFF.

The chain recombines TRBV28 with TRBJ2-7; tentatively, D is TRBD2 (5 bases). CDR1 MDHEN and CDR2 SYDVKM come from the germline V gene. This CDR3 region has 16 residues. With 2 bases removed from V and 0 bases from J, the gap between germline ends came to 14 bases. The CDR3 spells CASSLVFEADSYEQYF. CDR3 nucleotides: TGTGCCAGCAGTTTAGTTTTCGAAGCGGACTCCTACGAGCAGTACTTC.

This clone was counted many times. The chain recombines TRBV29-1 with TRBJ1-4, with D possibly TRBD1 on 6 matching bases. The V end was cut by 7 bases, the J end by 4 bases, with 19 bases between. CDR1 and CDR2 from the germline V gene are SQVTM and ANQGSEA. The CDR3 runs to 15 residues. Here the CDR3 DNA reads TGCAGCGCCTCAGGGTATGGGGGCGGTAATGAAAAACTGTTTTTT. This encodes CSASGYGGGNEKLFF.

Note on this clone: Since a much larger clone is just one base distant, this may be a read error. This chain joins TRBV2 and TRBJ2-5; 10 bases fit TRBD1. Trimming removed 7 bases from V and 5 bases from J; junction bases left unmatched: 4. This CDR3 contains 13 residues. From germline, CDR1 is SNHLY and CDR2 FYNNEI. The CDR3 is CASMTGGSETQYF. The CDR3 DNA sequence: TGTGCCAGCATGACAGGGGGCTCGGAGACCCAGTACTTC.

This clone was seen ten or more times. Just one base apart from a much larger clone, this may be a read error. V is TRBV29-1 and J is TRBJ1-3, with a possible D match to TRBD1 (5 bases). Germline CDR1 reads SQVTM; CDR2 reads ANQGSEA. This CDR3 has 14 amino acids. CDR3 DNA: TGCAGCGCTGCCCCAGACAGTTCTGGAAACACCATACATTTT. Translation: CSAAPDSSGNTIHF.

CDR3 DNA sequence: TGTGCCAGCAGCGTTTCCCCAACGAACACCGGGGAGCTGTTTTTT. Protein: CASSVSPTNTGELFF. The rearrangement links TRBV9 to TRBJ2-2; D is ambiguous. Germline V gene lookup returns CDR1 SGDLS and CDR2 YYNGEE. The V end was cut by 2 bases, the J end by 0 bases, with 8 bases between. The CDR3 runs to 15 residues.

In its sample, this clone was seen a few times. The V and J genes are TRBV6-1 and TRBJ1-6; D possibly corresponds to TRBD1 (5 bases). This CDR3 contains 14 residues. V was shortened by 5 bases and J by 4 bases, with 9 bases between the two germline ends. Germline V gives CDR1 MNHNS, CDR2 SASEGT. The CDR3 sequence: CASSSGPYNSPLHF. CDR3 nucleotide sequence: TGTGCCAGCAGTTCGGGACCGTATAATTCACCCCTCCACTTT.

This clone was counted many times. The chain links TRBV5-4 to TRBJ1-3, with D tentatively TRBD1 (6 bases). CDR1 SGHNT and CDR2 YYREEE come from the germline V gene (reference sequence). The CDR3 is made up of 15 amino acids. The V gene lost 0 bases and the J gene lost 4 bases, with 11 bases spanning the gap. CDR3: CASSLGQGTGNTIYF. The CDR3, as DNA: TGTGCCAGCAGCTTGGGGCAGGGGACCGGAAACACCATATATTTT.